This T cell receptor (beta chain) is from a study of OX40 agonist ivuxolimab in advanced cancers. In its sample, this clone was seen a few times. The method was immunoSEQ multiplex PCR; TCRdb's version includes in-frame clones alone and lacks a portion of them. The sample consists of 55,000 to 70,000 clones, roughly 80% of them appearing once. CDR1 LNHDA and CDR2 SQIVND come from the germline V gene (reference sequence). The CDR3 spans 18 residues. After removal of 5 bases from V and 0 bases from J, the junction contained 12 bases not matched to a gene. The TCR sequence derives from an adult with an advanced solid tumor such as melanoma, head and neck, liver or kidney cancer. This chain links TRBV19 with TRBJ2-3, with 9 bases matching TRBD2. The input for sequencing was CD4+ or CD8+ T cells sorted from blood, taken in a trial of the OX40 agonist ivuxolimab. The DNA of the CDR3 is TGTGCCAGTAGTCGGACCCCCCTTAGCGGGAGAAGCACAGATACGCAGTATTTT. It translates to CASSRTPLSGRSTDTQYF.